This T cell receptor beta chain was identified during a study of blood T cell repertoires in COVID-19. Study in general: Acute and convalescent COVID-19 samples came from the United States, Italy and Spain. In each case, the material was cDNA or gDNA derived from T cells, B-cell-depleted T cells, or PBMCs.

The repertoire was sequenced with immunoSEQ multiplex PCR; TCRdb's copy has only in-frame clones and lacks some. The top ten hold about 6.3% of the sample, which has roughly 97,000 clones, about 91% seen once. Germline V CDR1 and CDR2: KGHDR, SFDVKD. Trimming took 8 bases from V and 0 from J, leaving 6 bases between them. This CDR3 comprises 13 residues. Sequenced sample: peripheral blood. The sequence derives from a human donor in a cohort sampled during active COVID-19. The V call is TRBV24-1, the J call TRBJ2-2, with no clear D. Here the CDR3 reads CATTGSNTGELFF. As DNA, the CDR3 is TGTGCCACCACAGGCTCGAACACCGGGGAGCTGTTTTTT.